This T cell receptor beta chain was observed in a study of human T cells and chemical hapten exposure. Study-wide background: For the approximately 25-week duration of the study, patients were given weekly doses of diphenylcyclopropenone on the scalp. The variation in per-sample TCR yields arose mainly from small differences in pooled library volumes.

General observations from the study: Patch test score was positively correlated with the counts of PT1 expanded TCRs.

Documented time point: pre-sensitization, week 0. The treatment: therapeutic diphenylcyclopropenone sensitization with weekly scalp DPC. As for this clonotype: As yet, its antigen is unknown.

Attachment of unique molecular identifiers to individual cDNA molecules was performed in the library. TCRdb reprocessed the RACE reads with MiXCR, giving one entry per CDR3 protein. The sample gives tens of thousands of distinct CDR3 sequences, 14% of which show up once; approximately 4.6% is in the top ten. This receptor was obtained from a woman in her fifties or sixties with alopecia areata. Some clones in this sample may be carry-over from other donors' samples. Here the sequenced sample was whole blood, taken in connection with sensitization to the hapten diphenylcyclopropenone (DPC).

CDR3 sequence (DNA): TGTGCCAGTAGTATCCAAACTCCCCGGACAGGGAATGAAAAACTGTTTTTT. Amino acids: CASSIQTPRTGNEKLFF. This chain uses TRBV19 with TRBJ1-4, with 8 bases fitting TRBD1. Germline V gene data show CDR1 as LNHDA and CDR2 as SQIVND (reference sequence). Trimming removed 3 bases from V and 5 bases from J; junction bases left unmatched: 11. The CDR3 loop spans 17 amino acids.